These T cell receptor beta chains were read from a single sample in a study of blood T cell repertoires in COVID-19. Clones were read by immunoSEQ multiplex PCR, and TCRdb kept only the in-frame ones, dropping some. The sample comprises about 180,000 clones, roughly 88% of which are singletons, and roughly 3.5% rests with the top ten. Sequencing used peripheral blood. The receptors derive from a man aged 60 to 69 with acute or convalescent COVID-19. The CDR3 runs from the conserved cysteine through the conserved F or W. D genes are given only for firm matches. Where a row states a size, it is once, few, many or the class of an expanded clone; other rows omit it.

v_gene,d_gene,j_gene,abundance,CDR3nt,CDR3aa
TRBV4-1,.,TRBJ1-2,.,TGCGCCAGCAGCCAAACAGGGAGCTCGGATGGCTACACCTTC,CASSQTGSSDGYTF
TRBV4-1,.,TRBJ2-5,.,TGCGCCAGCAGCCTAGGTCACGGAGCGGCTGGGGAGACCCAGTACTTC,CASSLGHGAAGETQYF
TRBV6-2/TRBV6-3,TRBD2,TRBJ2-3,.,TGTGCCAGCAGTTACTCGTTTGGACTAGCGGTGGCGGATACGCAGTATTTT,CASSYSFGLAVADTQYF
TRBV6-5,TRBD2,TRBJ2-1,.,TGTGCCAGCAGTTCCAAGCGGGGCCCCTACAATGAGCAGTTCTTC,CASSSKRGPYNEQFF
TRBV10-3,TRBD2,TRBJ2-2,.,TGTGCCGCCCGACTAGCGCAGAACACCGGGGAGCTGTTTTTT,CAARLAQNTGELFF
TRBV5-1,TRBD1,TRBJ2-7,.,TGCGCCAGCAGCTTGGATCGGACAGGGGATATCGACGAGCAGTACTTC,CASSLDRTGDIDEQYF
TRBV7-9,TRBD1,TRBJ2-7,few,TGTGCCAGCAGCAGATGGACAGGGGGCGAGCTTGCCGAGCAGTACTTC,CASSRWTGGELAEQYF
TRBV28,TRBD1,TRBJ2-7,.,TGTGCCAGCAGCCCAGAGAGGGGGCTCGAGTTC,CASSPERGLEF
TRBV19,.,TRBJ2-5,.,TGTGCCAGTAGTAAGGGCAGGGCGAGTTGGGAGACCCAGTACTTC,CASSKGRASWETQYF
TRBV9,TRBD2,TRBJ2-2,few,TGTGCCAGCAGCCATATTAGCGGGAGTGGCACCGGGGAGCTGTTTTTT,CASSHISGSGTGELFF
TRBV5-1,.,TRBJ1-1,few,TGCGCCAGCAGTAGGGACTTTAATGAAGCTTTCTTT,CASSRDFNEAFF